Reported below is one T cell receptor (beta chain). Clones were read by immunoSEQ multiplex PCR, and TCRdb kept only the in-frame ones, dropping some. The repertoire has 80,000 or so clones, roughly 90% of them found once; the top ten carry roughly 5.2%. The sample originates from a study of T cell responses to AZD1222 COVID-19 vaccine. Whole-study context: Pooled together were second doses at about 4 or about 12 weeks.

This CDR3 has 15 residues. CDR1 and CDR2 from the germline V gene are SGHAT and FQNNGV. V gave up 3 bases and J gave up 3 bases, with 15 bases separating them. The source is an adult in good health. The rearrangement links TRBV11-2 to TRBJ2-7, with D perhaps TRBD1 (6 bases). The input for sequencing was peripheral blood, taken on day 0 of AZD1222 vaccination. The CDR3 loop reads CASSFFTQGFYEQYF. CDR3 nucleotide sequence: TGTGCCAGCAGCTTTTTCACGCAGGGGTTCTACGAGCAGTACTTC.